This is a list of T cell receptor beta chains from one sample in a study of T cells after yellow fever vaccination. TCRdb re-analysed the 5' RACE reads in MiXCR, keeping a single row per CDR3 protein. The repertoire includes 300,000 to 350,000 distinct CDR3 sequences, roughly a tenth of them detected once, and less than 3.5% sits in the top ten. The sequenced sample was CD4+ T cells sorted from PBMCs, obtained 45 days after the yellow fever booster vaccination. Receptor source: a man younger than 35 who received the YFV17D yellow fever vaccine. Each CDR3 is given with its conserved first and last residue. The D gene is left open where the match is weak. Some rows have no size entry. The others give once, few or many, or a class for an expanded clone.

v_call	j_call	clone_size	d_call	cdr3_nt	cdr3_aa
TRBV4-3	TRBJ2-7	few	.	TGCGCCAGCAGCCAAGATTTAGGGACCTACGAGCAGTACTTC	CASSQDLGTYEQYF
TRBV4-3	TRBJ1-2	.	TRBD1	TGCGCCAGCAGCCACGGAACAGGGGCTCTATATGGCTACACCTTC	CASSHGTGALYGYTF
TRBV7-2	TRBJ2-1	.	TRBD1	TGTGCCAGCAGGCTAGCAGGGGGCTACAATGAGCAGTTCTTC	CASRLAGGYNEQFF
TRBV6-1	TRBJ2-3	.	.	TGTGCCAGCAGTGAATCTCGCTCCGGAGATACGCAGTATTTT	CASSESRSGDTQYF
TRBV25-1	TRBJ2-5	.	.	TGTGCCGGACGGGGGGCAAACCAAGAGACCCAGTACTTC	CAGRGANQETQYF
TRBV4-3	TRBJ2-7	.	.	TGCGCCAGCAGCCAAGAGACCGAAACCAACTACGAGCAGTACTTC	CASSQETETNYEQYF
TRBV7-3	TRBJ2-5	few	TRBD2	TGTGCCAGCAGCTTAAGACTAGCGGGGGGAGTACAAGAGACCCAGTACTTC	CASSLRLAGGVQETQYF
TRBV11-2	TRBJ2-2	few	.	TGTGCCAGCAGCTTAGACGACAATCCCGGGGAGCTGTTTTTT	CASSLDDNPGELFF
TRBV12-3/TRBV12-4	TRBJ2-7	many	.	TGTGCCAGCAGTTTTAGTACGGGTTACACGTACTTC	CASSFSTGYTYF
TRBV5-1	TRBJ2-7	many	.	TGCGCCAGCAGCTCCCGGGACTTCCCTTCCTACGAGCAGTACTTC	CASSSRDFPSYEQYF
TRBV19	TRBJ1-2	.	.	TGTGCCAGTAGTATCGTGCCCTTTAGTGGCTACACCTTC	CASSIVPFSGYTF
TRBV7-9	TRBJ2-7	.	TRBD1	TGTGCCAGCAGCTCAGGACAGGGGACCGCTTACTACGAGCAGTACTTC	CASSSGQGTAYYEQYF
TRBV12-3/TRBV12-4	TRBJ2-2	.	.	TGTGCCAGCAGAAAGGCAGACACCGGGGAGCTGTTTTTT	CASRKADTGELFF
TRBV7-9	TRBJ1-4	.	.	TGTGCCAGCAGCACCGCTCGGGGGTTCTTTAATGAAAAACTGTTTTTT	CASSTARGFFNEKLFF
TRBV4-1	TRBJ1-2	few	.	TGCGCCAGCAGCCAAGTGACGACCGGCTGGGGCTACACCTTC	CASSQVTTGWGYTF
TRBV4-1	TRBJ2-5	few	TRBD1	TGCGCCAGCAGCCAGATACCGACAGGGGGGAGAGAGACCCAGTACTTC	CASSQIPTGGRETQYF
TRBV7-7	TRBJ2-2	few	.	TGTGCTAGCAGCGGCGGGCTCCACGGGGAGCTGTTTTTT	CASSGGLHGELFF
TRBV25-1	TRBJ1-2	few	.	TGTGCCAGCAGGCCCGGGACATCCTATGGCTACACCTTC	CASRPGTSYGYTF
TRBV25-1	TRBJ2-7	few	.	TGTGCCAGCAGTGAATTCAGCTACGAGCAGTACTTC	CASSEFSYEQYF
TRBV20-1	TRBJ1-1	.	.	TGCAGTGTTCCCGGGGGGCAGGAGGAAGCTTTCTTT	CSVPGGQEEAFF
TRBV6-1	TRBJ1-6	few	.	TGTGCCAGCAGCGGCCTGGGGGACGAGAATTCACCCCTCCACTTT	CASSGLGDENSPLHF
TRBV4-2	TRBJ2-3	.	TRBD2	TGTGCCAGCAGCCACCTACTAGCGGGGGGCCACCCAGATACGCAGTATTTT	CASSHLLAGGHPDTQYF
TRBV28	TRBJ1-3	.	.	TGTGCCAGCACCGTGCAGGCTTCTGGAAACACCATATATTTT	CASTVQASGNTIYF
TRBV9	TRBJ1-3	few	.	TGTGCCAGCAGCCTTTCCAGGGGTGGAATCGGAGACACCATATATTTT	CASSLSRGGIGDTIYF
TRBV6-6	TRBJ2-1	few	TRBD1	TGTGCCAGCAGTTTCAGACAGGGGTTCGACAATGAGCAGTTCTTC	CASSFRQGFDNEQFF
TRBV21-1	TRBJ1-3	.	.	TGTGCCAGCAGCAAAGGAACAGGGGGCTCTGGAAACACCATATATTTT	CASSKGTGGSGNTIYF
TRBV4-1	TRBJ1-1	few	TRBD1	TGCGCCAGCAGCCACGCCATGTTAGGGACAGGGGACACTGAAGCTTTCTTT	CASSHAMLGTGDTEAFF
TRBV27	TRBJ1-2	few	.	TGTGCCAGCAGTTTGGCCGGATTTAACTATGGCTACACCTTC	CASSLAGFNYGYTF
TRBV4-3	TRBJ2-2	.	.	TGCGCCAGCAGCGGATCGGGGGGCCAGATTTCCGGGGAGCTGTTTTTT	CASSGSGGQISGELFF
TRBV4-3	TRBJ1-1	.	.	TGCGCCAGCAGCCGGAGTTGGGGCCGTGAAGCTTTCTTT	CASSRSWGREAFF
TRBV6-5	TRBJ1-1	.	.	TGTGCCAGCAGTTACTCCCTCGGGCTGATGACAGAAGCTTTCTTT	CASSYSLGLMTEAFF
TRBV2	TRBJ2-1	many	.	TGTGCCAGCAGCTTACTCTCCGGGGGTCATGAGCAGTTCTTC	CASSLLSGGHEQFF
TRBV24-1	TRBJ2-3	.	.	TGTGCCACCAGTGAGTCCGGGATCCACACAGATACGCAGTATTTT	CATSESGIHTDTQYF
TRBV4-3	TRBJ2-1	few	.	TGCGCCAGCAGCCAAGATATAAGGGTAAATGAGCAGTTCTTC	CASSQDIRVNEQFF
TRBV7-2	TRBJ1-3	few	.	TGTGCCAGCAGCTTAGTGGTGAACACCATATATTTT	CASSLVVNTIYF
TRBV12-3/TRBV12-4	TRBJ1-6	.	TRBD1	TGTGCCAGCAGTTTTCGGGCACAGGGGAATTCACCCCTCCACTTT	CASSFRAQGNSPLHF
TRBV12-3/TRBV12-4	TRBJ2-7	few	.	TGTGCCAGCAGTTCACGGACGCGGACCGCGTACTTC	CASSSRTRTAYF
TRBV20-1	TRBJ2-3	.	TRBD1	TGCAGTGCGGGGGACCCCAGGGGGCGAGGGACAGATACGCAGTATTTT	CSAGDPRGRGTDTQYF
TRBV7-2	TRBJ1-2	.	.	TGTGCCAGCACCGCTCCACAGGGTGTCTATGGCTACACCTTC	CASTAPQGVYGYTF
TRBV5-1	TRBJ2-5	.	.	TGCGCCAGCAGCTTGGCCTCAGTGGGCAGGGGAGAGGAGACCCAGTACTTC	CASSLASVGRGEETQYF
TRBV3-1	TRBJ2-3	.	TRBD2	TGTGCCAGCAGGAGCACGGGGGGGCGGGCAGATACGCAGTATTTT	CASRSTGGRADTQYF
TRBV10-3	TRBJ1-3	.	.	TGTGCCATCAGTGCCTCGGGACACCGTGGAAACACCATATATTTT	CAISASGHRGNTIYF
TRBV10-3	TRBJ1-1	.	.	TGTGCCATCATGGAGGGCCGGGGTGTCACTGAAGCTTTCTTT	CAIMEGRGVTEAFF
TRBV20-1	TRBJ2-3	.	TRBD2	TGCAGTTCGTCGACTAGCGGGAACACAGATACGCAGTATTTT	CSSSTSGNTDTQYF
TRBV3-1	TRBJ1-5	few	.	TGTGCCAGCAGCCAAGATTATGTTCAGCCCCAGCATTTT	CASSQDYVQPQHF
TRBV24-1	TRBJ2-3	few	.	TGTGCCACCAGAGAGACAACCACAGATACGCAGTATTTT	CATRETTTDTQYF
TRBV20-1	TRBJ2-7	few	TRBD2	TGCAGTGCCCCGGCCAGAGTAGCGGGGAGCTCCTACGAGCAGTACTTC	CSAPARVAGSSYEQYF
TRBV6-5	TRBJ1-1	.	.	TGTGCCAGCAGCCCCGCGGGGCAGAGGGCTTTCTTT	CASSPAGQRAFF
TRBV4-1	TRBJ1-2	many	.	TGCGCCAGCAGCCCGGCCGGGGGAGGGGGTAACTATGGCTACACCTTC	CASSPAGGGGNYGYTF